This passage covers 28 T cell receptor beta chains from one sample sequenced in a study of T cell responses to AZD1222 COVID-19 vaccine. The method was immunoSEQ multiplex PCR; TCRdb's version includes in-frame clones alone and lacks a portion of them. The table lists about 94,000 clones, around 90% of them singletons, with roughly 9% in the top ten. The material sequenced was peripheral blood, taken on day 0 of AZD1222 vaccination. Every receptor here comes from an adult in good health.

This clone was seen a few times. Here the CDR3 reads CATRDSLNTGELFF. In nucleotides, the CDR3 is TGTGCCACCCGGGACAGCCTGAACACCGGGGAGCTGTTTTTT. The gene calls are TRBV2 and TRBJ2-2; 7 bases fit TRBD1. The length of the CDR3 is 14 residues. CDR1 is SNHLY, CDR2 FYNNEI, per germline. With 10 bases clipped from V and 1 base from J, the junction kept 6 bases outside the gene matches.

The chain carries TRBV7-6 and TRBJ1-2; D is undetermined. The germline V and J ends were trimmed by 5 bases and 1 base, with 11 bases remaining between them. The CDR3 totals 14 residues. CDR1 is SGHVS, CDR2 FNYEAQ, per germline. CDR3 in amino acids: CASSPDGYNYGYTF. Written as DNA, the CDR3 is TGTGCCAGCAGCCCGGACGGTTATAACTATGGCTACACCTTC.

V and J are TRBV2 and TRBJ1-3; D not certain. The CDR3 covers 13 residues. Trimming left V 0 bases short and J 11 bases short, with 11 bases between. CDR1 SNHLY and CDR2 FYNNEI come from the germline V gene. CDR3 in DNA: TGTGCCAGCAGTGAAGCTAGGGTCCAAGCCATATATTTT. This translates into CASSEARVQAIYF. Based on the CDR3 plus reference TRBV2 and TRBJ1-3, the full variable domain is EPEVTQTPSHQVTQMGQEVILRCVPISNHLYFYWYRQILGQKVEFLVSFYNNEISEKSEIFDDQFSVERPDGSNFTLKIRSTKLEDSAMYFCASSEARVQAIYFGEGSWLTVV.

The rearrangement joins TRBV11-1 to TRBJ1-1; D call uncertain. The length of the CDR3 is 16 residues. Germline V gene sequence: CDR1 SGHAT, CDR2 FQDESV (reference sequence). V gave up 4 bases and J gave up 2 bases, with 17 bases separating them. For the CDR3, the DNA is TGTGCCAGCAGCTCTTCAACGGGGATAGGCAACACTGAAGCTTTCTTT. The encoded protein is CASSSSTGIGNTEAFF.

About this clone: Its ends do not fully match the called genes, so a read error is possible. This chain connects TRBV27 to TRBJ1-1, with D possibly being TRBD1 (5 bases). The CDR3 is 12 residues long. Germline lookup yields CDR1 MNHEY and CDR2 SMNVEV (reference sequence). CDR3 loop: CASSLSGPPAFF. The CDR3 bases are TGTGCCAGCAGTCTATCAGGGCCCCCAGCTTTCTTT.

The chain carries TRBV7-2 and TRBJ1-3; D gene unclear. CDR1 and CDR2 (germline): SGHTA, FQGNSA. Trimming stripped 0 bases from V and 0 bases from J, with 6 bases between. This CDR3 is built from 15 residues. DNA for the CDR3: TGTGCCAGCAGCTTAGCATCGTTCTCTGGAAACACCATATATTTT. Its translation: CASSLASFSGNTIYF.

This chain links TRBV9 with TRBJ2-1, with TRBD1 as a possible D gene (5 bases). Trimming removed 3 bases from V and 9 bases from J, with 10 bases in between. The germline V gene encodes CDR1 SGDLS and CDR2 YYNGEE. This CDR3 is 12 amino acids long. The CDR3 is CASSEGFGEQFF. The CDR3 region has the DNA TGTGCCAGCAGCGAGGGGTTCGGTGAGCAGTTCTTC.

The CDR3 DNA sequence: TGTGCCAGCAGCCCGGCTCCTGTCACCGGGGAGCTGTTTTTT. Amino acids: CASSPAPVTGELFF. This chain connects TRBV7-9 to TRBJ2-2; D uncertain. The CDR3 contains 14 residues. V was pared by 5 bases and J by 4 bases, with 11 bases between. Germline V lookup: CDR1 SEHNR, CDR2 FQNEAQ (reference sequence).

The chain links TRBV2 to TRBJ2-5, with 7 nucleotides matching TRBD1. Trimming removed 4 bases from V and 1 base from J; junction bases left unmatched: 3. Germline CDR1 reads SNHLY; CDR2 reads FYNNEI. This CDR3 is built from 14 residues. For the CDR3, the DNA is TGTGCCAGCAGTGCTCCAGGGGGCCAAGAGACCCAGTACTTC. It specifies CASSAPGGQETQYF.

The genes are TRBV10-3 and TRBJ2-7, with D possibly being TRBD1 (7 bases). From germline, CDR1 is ENHRY and CDR2 SYGVKD. The germline V and J ends were trimmed by 7 bases and 5 bases, with 12 bases remaining between them. The CDR3 extends over 12 amino acids. In DNA form, the CDR3 reads TGTGCCATCAACGGAGGGGGCCACGAGCAGTACTTC. Translation: CAINGGGHEQYF.

The chain carries TRBV5-5 and TRBJ1-1, with D tentatively TRBD1 (6 bases). V was shortened by 4 bases and J by 1 base, with 11 bases between the two germline ends. This CDR3 has 14 amino acids. CDR1 and CDR2 from the germline V gene are SGHKS and YYEKEE (reference sequence). The CDR3: CASSKQGTNTEAFF. For the CDR3, the DNA is TGTGCCAGCAGCAAGCAGGGGACGAACACTGAAGCTTTCTTT.

The rearrangement links TRBV3-1 (or the pseudogene TRBV3-2) to TRBJ2-3; possible D gene TRBD2, 5 bases. The CDR3 has 15 residues. Germline V gene lookup returns CDR1 LGHDT and CDR2 YNNKEL (reference sequence). Trimming shortened V by 1 base and J by 2 bases, and 10 bases separated the two germline ends. The CDR3 bases are TGTGCCAGCAGCCAAGGCAGCGGAATCACAGATACGCAGTATTTT. It encodes CASSQGSGITDTQYF.

This chain joins TRBV7-5 and TRBJ1-5; TRBD1, the table's D call, lacks a check against the DNA. TRBV7-5 counts as a pseudogene. The CDR3 consists of 15 residues. CDR3 coding DNA: TGTGTCAGAAGCTACCGACAGGGTGGCAATCAGCCCCAGCATTTT. Residues: CVRSYRQGGNQPQHF.

The CDR3 bases are TGTGCCAGCAGCTTTGGGGTCGGGAGTGAAGCTTTCTTT. This codes for CASSFGVGSEAFF. V is TRBV11-3 and J is TRBJ1-1, with D uncertain. V was clipped by 3 bases and J by 7 bases, with 12 bases between them. This CDR3 has 13 residues. CDR1 and CDR2 from the germline V gene are SGHNT and YENEEA.

The gene calls are TRBV27 and TRBJ2-5, with 9 bases lining up with TRBD2. V shed 6 bases and J 5 bases; nucleotides not matched to a gene: 10. The CDR3 contains 15 residues. Germline V CDR1 and CDR2: MNHEY, SMNVEV (reference sequence). The CDR3 sequence is CASSTGTSPSETQYF. The CDR3 coding sequence is TGTGCCAGCAGCACCGGGACTAGCCCGTCGGAGACCCAGTACTTC.

This clone has a handful of counts. J is TRBJ2-7 and V is TRBV2; D perhaps matches TRBD2 (6 bases). Per the germline V gene, CDR1 is SNHLY and CDR2 is FYNNEI. Trimming shortened V by 4 bases and J by 2 bases, and 9 bases separated the two germline ends. CDR3 length: 13 residues. CDR3 residues: CASSGGTPYEQYF. The CDR3 DNA reads as TGTGCCAGCAGTGGCGGGACTCCCTACGAGCAGTACTTC.

The chain links TRBV12-3 or TRBV12-4 to TRBJ2-5; 8 nucleotides align to TRBD2. V lost 7 bases to trimming and J lost 3 bases; unmatched junction nucleotides: 4. CDR3 length equals 13 residues. The CDR3 reads CASTWRGEETQYF. The CDR3 nucleotides read TGTGCCAGCACCTGGCGGGGGGAAGAGACCCAGTACTTC.

CDR3 nucleotide sequence: TGTGCCAGCAGCCCCCTGGGACAGGGGTTTGGCTACACCTTC. Its translation: CASSPLGQGFGYTF. The chain links TRBV7-9 to TRBJ1-2; the match to TRBD1 covers 10 bases. CDR1 is SEHNR, CDR2 FQNEAQ, per germline (reference sequence). This CDR3 contains 14 residues. J lost 7 bases, V lost 5 bases, and 7 bases had no gene match.

The rearrangement links TRBV7-3 to TRBJ1-4; TRBD1 agrees at 7 bases. In germline, CDR1 is SGHTA, CDR2 FQGTGA. This CDR3 contains 14 residues. The J segment lost 0 bases and the V segment lost 11 bases, leaving 6 bases of the junction unmatched. CDR3 region: CALTGPATNEKLFF. CDR3 nucleotides: TGTGCCCTGACAGGGCCGGCAACTAATGAAAAACTGTTTTTT.

This chain connects TRBV7-9 to TRBJ1-1, with D possibly being TRBD1 (5 bases). Per the germline V gene, CDR1 is SEHNR and CDR2 is FQNEAQ (reference sequence). The V gene lost 5 bases and the J gene lost 0 bases, with 13 bases spanning the gap. The CDR3 totals 15 residues. Here the CDR3 DNA reads TGTGCCAGCAGCCGAGCTGGGGGACTGAACACTGAAGCTTTCTTT. This gives the protein CASSRAGGLNTEAFF.

The rearrangement links TRBV3-1 (or the pseudogene TRBV3-2) to TRBJ1-3; D gene unclear. The CDR3 has 12 residues. CDR1 is LGHDT and CDR2 is YNNKEL in the germline V gene (reference sequence). V lost 0 bases and J 10 bases, leaving 7 bases between the germline ends. CDR3 sequence (DNA): TGTGCCAGCAGCCAAGATGAGCGGACCATATATTTT. Encoded protein: CASSQDERTIYF.

The CDR3 spells CASSSSYQPQHF. The CDR3 region has the DNA TGTGCCAGCAGCTCGAGTTATCAGCCCCAGCATTTT. The V and J genes are TRBV6-2 or TRBV6-3 and TRBJ1-5, with D unclear. CDR1 is MNHEY, CDR2 SVGEGT, per germline. The germline V and J ends were trimmed by 6 bases and 5 bases, with 8 bases remaining between them. The CDR3 has 12 residues.

The chain carries TRBV9 and TRBJ1-1; possibly TRBD1 for D (6 bases). Trimming removed 2 bases at V and 5 bases at J, with 10 bases between. The CDR3 is 13 amino acids. From germline, CDR1 is SGDLS and CDR2 YYNGEE. The CDR3 is CASSVGRGTEAFF. CDR3 DNA sequence: TGTGCCAGCAGCGTCGGCAGGGGTACTGAAGCTTTCTTT.

The chain couples TRBV2 to TRBJ1-5; no clear D gene. Germline CDR1 SNHLY, CDR2 FYNNEI. This CDR3 has 14 residues. Trimming pared 7 bases from V and 1 base from J, leaving 11 bases between. The CDR3 loop is CASTPERSNQPQHF. CDR3 coding DNA: TGTGCCAGCACCCCGGAAAGAAGCAATCAGCCCCAGCATTTT.

J is TRBJ2-3 and V is TRBV6-6, with D possibly matching TRBD2 (6 bases). Per the germline V gene, CDR1 is MNHNY and CDR2 is SVGAGI (reference sequence). Trimming left V 10 bases short and J 1 base short, with 21 bases between. This CDR3 is built from 16 residues. The CDR3 reads CATKGGATSRTDTQYF. CDR3 DNA: TGTGCCACCAAGGGAGGAGCCACCAGCCGCACAGATACGCAGTATTTT.

The chain joins TRBV7-9 to TRBJ2-1, with 14 bases fitting TRBD2. This CDR3 comprises 17 residues. V dropped 5 bases and J dropped 9; count of bases not matched to a gene: 12. CDR1 is SEHNR and CDR2 is FQNEAQ in the germline V gene (reference sequence). In DNA form, the CDR3 reads TGTGCCAGCAGCCGTTGGACTAGCGGGGGGTCTTCTGGTGAGCAGTTCTTC. Its translation: CASSRWTSGGSSGEQFF.

The CDR3 loop is CATSDSGQAWGTEAFF. DNA for the CDR3: TGTGCCACCAGTGATTCCGGACAGGCTTGGGGGACTGAAGCTTTCTTT. This chain joins TRBV24-1 and TRBJ1-1, with 7 bases identical to TRBD1. The V segment lost 2 bases and the J segment 5 bases; nucleotides outside the gene matches: 10. CDR3 length: 16 amino acids. Germline V CDR1 and CDR2: KGHDR, SFDVKD.

This chain uses TRBV29-1 with TRBJ1-1; possibly TRBD1 for D (6 bases). Between the trimmed V and J ends, which lost 7 bases and 8 bases, there was a span of 11 bases. CDR1 is SQVTM, CDR2 ANQGSEA, per germline. The CDR3 is 10 residues long. The CDR3 here is CSGGQSEAFF. In nucleotides, the CDR3 is TGCAGCGGAGGACAGTCCGAAGCTTTCTTT.